Below are 26 T cell receptor beta chains sequenced from a single sample in a study of cytomegalovirus exposure and HLA in healthy donors. PCR was performed using 60 Vbeta and 13 Jbeta primers. The table came from immunoSEQ multiplex PCR; TCRdb's copy has only in-frame clones and leaves some out. The sample records more than 80,000 clones, 80% to 90% being singletons. The sample consisted of PBMCs. These TCRs come from a man aged 45-60 years in good health and CMV-seronegative.

This clone appeared a few times. In DNA form, the CDR3 reads TGTGCCAGCAGCCGACCGACAGGGCGACGGGATGAAAAACTGTTTTTT. This translates into CASSRPTGRRDEKLFF. The V call is TRBV7-2, the J call TRBJ1-4; 7 nucleotides agree with TRBD1. The CDR3 extends over 16 amino acids. Per germline, CDR1 SGHTA and CDR2 FQGNSA. V was clipped by 5 bases and J by 6 bases; unmatched bases: 12.

The V gene is TRBV20-1, the J gene TRBJ2-7, with D maybe TRBD2 (5 bases). Germline V gene data show CDR1 as DFQATT and CDR2 as SNEGSKA (reference sequence). The CDR3 has 11 amino acids. V dropped 5 bases and J dropped 3 bases, with 8 bases sitting between them. Written as DNA, the CDR3 is TGCAGTGCTTCGGAGGTCTACGAGCAGTACTTC. Its protein is CSASEVYEQYF.

The gene calls are TRBV4-3 and TRBJ2-1; possibly TRBD1 for D (5 bases). Trimming removed 5 bases from V and 9 bases from J, with 8 bases in between. The CDR3 has 11 residues. Germline CDR1 is LGHNA and CDR2 is YSLEER. The CDR3 region is CASSGQGEQFF. CDR3 nucleotides: TGCGCCAGCAGCGGGCAGGGTGAGCAGTTCTTC.

CDR3 sequence reads: CASSRTGPNEKLFF. The CDR3 DNA sequence: TGTGCCAGCAGTCGGACAGGACCTAATGAAAAACTGTTTTTT. The chain couples TRBV6-6 to TRBJ1-4; 7 bases agree with TRBD1. The CDR3 spans 14 residues. The germline gives CDR1 MNHNY, CDR2 SVGAGI (reference sequence). V was pared by 5 bases and J by 3 bases, with 3 bases of the junction left unmatched.

The V call is TRBV7-2, the J call TRBJ2-7; TRBD2 agrees at 13 bases. The junction had 5 bases not matched to a gene; V was cut back by 5 bases and J by 7 bases. Germline V lookup: CDR1 SGHTA, CDR2 FQGNSA. This CDR3 region has 14 residues. Written as DNA, the CDR3 is TGTGCCAGCAGCGTGACTAGCGGGGGGTCGGAGCAGTACTTC. Its protein is CASSVTSGGSEQYF.

The chain couples TRBV4-2 to TRBJ1-2; possible D gene TRBD1, 5 bases. The CDR3 covers 13 residues. V dropped 0 bases and J dropped 5 bases, with 7 bases sitting between them. CDR1 and CDR2 (germline): LGHNA, YNFKEQ. The CDR3 DNA reads TGTGCCAGCAGCCAAGACAGGGATTATGGCTACACCTTC. The encoded protein is CASSQDRDYGYTF.

The V call is TRBV5-6, the J call TRBJ1-1; D not resolved. The CDR3 loop spans 14 amino acids. Trimming took 2 bases from V and 3 from J, leaving 11 bases between them. Germline V gives CDR1 SGHDT, CDR2 YYEEEE. CDR3 loop: CASSFALGDTEAFF. Written as DNA, the CDR3 is TGTGCCAGCAGCTTCGCCCTCGGGGACACTGAAGCTTTCTTT. The full variable domain, its missing parts supplied by reference TRBV5-6 and TRBJ1-1, is DAGVTQSPTHLIKTRGQQVTLRCSPKSGHDTVSWYQQALGQGPQFIFQYYEEEERQRGNFPDRFSGHQFPNYSSELNVNALLLGDSALYLCASSFALGDTEAFFGQGTRLTVV.

CDR3 sequence: CSGGFNEKLFF. DNA for the CDR3: TGCAGCGGAGGATTCAATGAAAAACTGTTTTTT. This chain joins TRBV29-1 and TRBJ1-4; D uncertain. The germline V gene has CDR1 SQVTM and CDR2 ANQGSEA. The CDR3 is made up of 11 amino acids. V lost 7 bases, J lost 5 bases, and 8 bases lay in between.

This chain uses TRBV18 with TRBJ2-7; maybe TRBD1 (6 bases). Germline V gene data show CDR1 as KGHSH and CDR2 as LQKENI. This CDR3 is 15 amino acids long. V shed 2 bases and J shed 0 bases, with 11 bases lying between them. CDR3 nucleotide sequence: TGTGCCAGCTCACCAGGAGACAGGAGCTCCTACGAGCAGTACTTC. Its protein product is CASSPGDRSSYEQYF.

The chain employs TRBV5-4 and TRBJ1-2, with D possibly matching TRBD1 (6 bases). CDR3 length: 13 amino acids. V lost 2 bases to trimming and J lost 5 bases, with 10 bases between them. CDR1 is SGHNT and CDR2 is YYREEE in the germline V gene (reference sequence). The CDR3 spells CASSLNRVYGYTF. The DNA for the CDR3 is TGTGCCAGCAGCTTAAACAGGGTTTATGGCTACACCTTC.

This clone has just one count. The chain uses TRBV5-5 and TRBJ1-5, with a weak D call TRBD1 (5 bases). The CDR3 loop spans 15 amino acids. Germline V gene lookup returns CDR1 SGHKS and CDR2 YYEKEE (reference sequence). Trimming cost V 4 bases and J 7 bases, with 18 bases left between them. CDR3 DNA: TGTGCCAGCAGCACGGGGGGGGACCGTCGACAGCCCCAGCATTTT. It translates to CASSTGGDRRQPQHF.

This chain uses TRBV5-1 with TRBJ1-5, with a possible D match to TRBD1 (6 bases). V lost 2 bases and J lost 5, with 11 bases in between. Germline loops: CDR1 SGHRS, CDR2 YFSETQ. The CDR3 covers 14 residues. This CDR3 reads CASSFTGFDQPQHF. CDR3 DNA: TGCGCCAGCAGCTTTACAGGGTTCGATCAGCCCCAGCATTTT.

The V and J genes are TRBV2 and TRBJ2-1; 9 bases map to TRBD2. Trimming removed 7 bases from V and 8 bases from J; junction bases left unmatched: 9. The CDR3 totals 14 residues. The germline gives CDR1 SNHLY, CDR2 FYNNEI. CDR3 sequence: CASTVMGGGDEQFF. The CDR3 DNA is TGTGCCAGCACCGTGATGGGCGGGGGGGATGAGCAGTTCTTC.

CDR3 nucleotide sequence: TGTGCCAGCAGCTTAATGTCCAGGAACCATCAGCCCCAGCATTTT. Translation: CASSLMSRNHQPQHF. The chain employs TRBV7-2 and TRBJ1-5; D gene uncertain. This CDR3 region has 15 residues. CDR1 SGHTA and CDR2 FQGNSA come from the germline V gene. Trimming took off 2 bases at V and 5 bases at J, with 13 bases between the two ends.

V and J are TRBV7-9 and TRBJ2-4, with D possibly TRBD1 on 7 matching bases. The germline gives CDR1 SEHNR, CDR2 FQNEAQ (reference sequence). This CDR3 spans 16 amino acids. Trimming removed 5 bases at V and 7 bases at J, with 21 bases between. CDR3 residues: CASSPEVGRGANIQYF. CDR3 DNA: TGTGCCAGCAGCCCAGAGGTTGGCAGGGGGGCGAACATTCAGTACTTC.

V and J are TRBV7-2 and TRBJ2-7; TRBD1 aligns across 7 bases. CDR1 and CDR2 from the germline V gene are SGHTA and FQGNSA. V was clipped by 0 bases and J by 2 bases; unmatched bases: 1. The CDR3 totals 14 residues. CDR3 in DNA: TGTGCCAGCAGCTTAGCGGGACAGACCTACGAGCAGTACTTC. It codes for CASSLAGQTYEQYF.

The gene calls are TRBV5-1 and TRBJ2-2, with TRBD1 matching 10 bases. CDR3 length equals 15 residues. J was trimmed by 1 base and V by 7 bases; bases with no gene match: 4. Germline V CDR1 and CDR2: SGHRS, YFSETQ. The CDR3 is CASGRDRGNTGELFF. The CDR3 nucleotides read TGCGCCAGCGGACGGGACAGGGGGAACACCGGGGAGCTGTTTTTT.

This chain joins TRBV6-1 and TRBJ2-1; 7 bases agree with TRBD2. This CDR3 is built from 15 residues. Germline values: CDR1 MNHNS, CDR2 SASEGT. Germline trimming cut 6 bases from V and 4 bases from J; bases unmatched to any gene: 9. The CDR3 loop is CASSQTRGVYNEQFF. The CDR3 DNA reads TGTGCCAGCAGCCAGACCCGGGGGGTGTACAATGAGCAGTTCTTC.

The chain employs TRBV7-8 and TRBJ1-1; D not resolved. The CDR3 extends over 15 amino acids. Trimming took 1 base from V and 2 from J, leaving 11 bases between them. Looked up from germline, CDR1 is SGHVS and CDR2 is FQNEAQ. The CDR3 nucleotides read TGTGCCAGCAGCTTAGTCTCACAGACCAACACTGAAGCTTTCTTT. Amino acids: CASSLVSQTNTEAFF.

The chain links TRBV6-5 to TRBJ1-1; D might be TRBD1 (6 bases). Trimming stripped 6 bases from V and 5 bases from J, with 19 bases between. There are 15 residues in the CDR3. Germline lookup yields CDR1 MNHEY and CDR2 SVGAGI. For the CDR3, the DNA is TGTGCCAGCAGCTATATTAACAGGGTGCGGACTGAAGCTTTCTTT. Encoded protein: CASSYINRVRTEAFF.

A remark on this clone: One end of the junction does not line up with germline, which may come from a read error. The rearrangement joins TRBV6-1 to TRBJ1-4, with D perhaps TRBD1 (6 bases). The CDR3 totals 14 residues. Germline V CDR1 and CDR2: MNHNS, SASEGT. The CDR3 region has the DNA TGTGCCAGCAATTCTCGGGACATCAATGAAAAACTGCTTTTT. Residues: CASNSRDINEKLLF.

The chain joins TRBV6-5 to TRBJ1-4; no clear D gene. V was clipped by 7 bases and J by 7 bases, with 19 bases between them. The germline gives CDR1 MNHEY, CDR2 SVGAGI. The CDR3 runs to 15 residues. The CDR3 coding sequence is TGTGCCAGCAAACGTGACCCTATCGGGAGTGAAAAACTGTTTTTT. Protein sequence: CASKRDPIGSEKLFF.

The chain recombines TRBV2 with TRBJ2-1; 9 nucleotides match TRBD1. Germline V lookup: CDR1 SNHLY, CDR2 FYNNEI. CDR3 length: 13 amino acids. With 8 bases clipped from V and 2 bases from J, the junction kept 1 base outside the gene matches. CDR3 region: CASWDRAYNEQFF. In DNA, the CDR3 is TGTGCCAGCTGGGACAGGGCCTACAATGAGCAGTTCTTC. Looking up the rest from reference TRBV2 and TRBJ2-1 gives the full variable domain: EPEVTQTPSHQVTQMGQEVILRCVPISNHLYFYWYRQILGQKVEFLVSFYNNEISEKSEIFDDQFSVERPDGSNFTLKIRSTKLEDSAMYFCASWDRAYNEQFFGPGTRLTVL.

A note on this clone: Other DNA sequences in this sample translate to the same CDR3. This chain joins TRBV6-5 and TRBJ1-3, with 7 bases lining up with TRBD1. This CDR3 comprises 15 residues. The germline V gene encodes CDR1 MNHEY and CDR2 SVGAGI. V was pared by 8 bases and J by 2 bases, with 9 bases of the junction left unmatched. The CDR3 DNA follows: TGTGCCAGCCGCCCTCCCACAGGGGCTGGAAACACCATATATTTT. It codes for CASRPPTGAGNTIYF.

The DNA of the CDR3 is TGTGCCAGCAGTGCCCGTCCAGACGGAAGAGCGCATGGCTACACCTTC. The encoded protein is CASSARPDGRAHGYTF. This rearrangement joins TRBV6-1 to TRBJ1-2; D is undetermined. CDR3 length equals 16 residues. V was pared by 4 bases and J by 6 bases, with 21 bases between. Germline V gene data show CDR1 as MNHNS and CDR2 as SASEGT.

This chain joins TRBV4-2 and TRBJ2-3, with no clear D. Looked up from germline, CDR1 is LGHNA and CDR2 is YNFKEQ. There are 13 residues in the CDR3. Trimming removed 2 bases from V and 0 bases from J, with 3 bases in between. The CDR3: CASSQPSTDTQYF. CDR3 sequence (DNA): TGTGCCAGCAGCCAACCTAGCACAGATACGCAGTATTTT.